The rows below give T cell receptor beta chains drawn from one sample of a study of cytomegalovirus exposure and HLA in healthy donors. Profiled with immunoSEQ multiplex PCR; TCRdb holds only in-frame clones, not every one. The data show more than 95,000 clones, around 74% seen once. Sequencing used PBMCs. The receptors shown here come from a middle-aged man in good health and CMV-seronegative. Each CDR3 is given with its conserved first and last residue. Each record gives: CDR3 DNA, CDR3 protein, J gene, D gene, clone size, V gene. D genes are given only for firm matches. Where a row states a size, it is once, few, many or the class of an expanded clone; other rows omit it.

DNA: TGCGCCAGCAGCGTGTTGGGACAGTCCATGAACACTGAAGCTTTCTTT
CDR3: CASSVLGQSMNTEAFF
J: TRBJ1-1
D: TRBD1
size: -
V: TRBV5-1

DNA: TGTGCCAGCAGTCTTTCTACGGACAGGATCAATGAGCAGTTCTTC
CDR3: CASSLSTDRINEQFF
J: TRBJ2-1
D: TRBD1
size: -
V: TRBV7-6

DNA: TGTGCCAGCTCACCCTCGGGACAGGCTGTTGGTGGCTACACCTTC
CDR3: CASSPSGQAVGGYTF
J: TRBJ1-2
D: TRBD1
size: -
V: TRBV18

DNA: TGTGCCAGCATACTTGGGACAGGGGAAACTTTCTTT
CDR3: CASILGTGETFF
J: TRBJ1-1
D: TRBD1
size: -
V: TRBV2

DNA: TGTGCCAGCGGGACAGGGTACTACGAGCAGTACTTC
CDR3: CASGTGYYEQYF
J: TRBJ2-7
D: TRBD1
size: -
V: TRBV19

DNA: TGTGCCAGCAGCTTAGCGGGACTAGCGGGCACGGATGAGCAGTTCTTC
CDR3: CASSLAGLAGTDEQFF
J: TRBJ2-1
D: TRBD2
size: -
V: TRBV7-7

DNA: TGCGCCAGCAGCCAAGATCGAGGTGGCTATGGCTACACCTTC
CDR3: CASSQDRGGYGYTF
J: TRBJ1-2
D: -
size: -
V: TRBV4-3

DNA: TGTGCCAGCAGCGCCCAGGGGGACACTGAAGCTTTCTTT
CDR3: CASSAQGDTEAFF
J: TRBJ1-1
D: TRBD1
size: -
V: TRBV7-8

DNA: TGTGCCTGGACGGGGGGGGGTCAGCCCCAGCATTTT
CDR3: CAWTGGGQPQHF
J: TRBJ1-5
D: -
size: -
V: TRBV30

DNA: TGTGCCAGCAGTGATACGGACAGGGACACCGGGGAGCTGTTTTTT
CDR3: CASSDTDRDTGELFF
J: TRBJ2-2
D: TRBD1
size: few
V: TRBV2

DNA: TGTGCCAGCCACTTGGGCAGGGGCGAAAAACTGTTTTTT
CDR3: CASHLGRGEKLFF
J: TRBJ1-4
D: -
size: few
V: TRBV7-9

DNA: TGTGCCAGCAGCCTACGGACAGGGGAAACAAACATTCAGTACTTC
CDR3: CASSLRTGETNIQYF
J: TRBJ2-4
D: TRBD1
size: -
V: TRBV7-9

DNA: TGTGCCAGCATCCCGGACGGGGAGAACACTGAAGCTTTCTTT
CDR3: CASIPDGENTEAFF
J: TRBJ1-1
D: -
size: -
V: TRBV28

DNA: TGTGCCAGCAGTGAACGGGCCAGGGGCCTTCGGAATCAGCCCCAGCATTTT
CDR3: CASSERARGLRNQPQHF
J: TRBJ1-5
D: -
size: -
V: TRBV2

DNA: TGTGCCAGCGGGAGTAGCGGGAGGGGCTTGCGCGAGCAGTTCTTC
CDR3: CASGSSGRGLREQFF
J: TRBJ2-1
D: TRBD2
size: once
V: TRBV5-6